A selection of T cell receptor beta chains follows, all from one sample in a study of shared clonotypes between healthy human individuals. Only in-frame clones appear in the TCRdb table, and some are missing; sequencing was by immunoSEQ multiplex PCR. The sample lists fewer than 850,000 clones; 95% to 97% were seen once. Material: naive CD8+ T cells sorted from blood. The origin of the receptors is a young man in good health. The CDR3 runs from the conserved cysteine through the conserved F or W. A D gene is named only where the DNA matches it firmly.

>TRBV18|TRBJ2-3|15|-
TGTGCCAGCTTACGGGGGACAACTAGCACAGATACGCAGTATTTT
CASLRGTTSTDTQYF
>TRBV7-2|TRBJ2-7|15|-
TGTGCCAGCAGCTCCTTAGTGGGGACATTTGACGAGCAGTACTTC
CASSSLVGTFDEQYF
>TRBV7-8|TRBJ2-7|18|TRBD2
TGTGCCAGCAGCATGGGACTAGCGGGAGTCATCGAATCCTACGAGCAGTACTTC
CASSMGLAGVIESYEQYF
>TRBV15|TRBJ1-5|15|-
TGTGCCACCAGCAGAGATGTGGGGGCCGGTCAGCCCCAGCATTTT
CATSRDVGAGQPQHF
>TRBV28|TRBJ2-1|14|-
TGTGCCAGCAGGAAAGACAGCTCCTACAATGAGCAGTTCTTC
CASRKDSSYNEQFF
>TRBV9|TRBJ2-7|13|-
TGTGCCAGCAGCGTAGGGTTAACCTACGAGCAGTACTTC
CASSVGLTYEQYF
>TRBV27|TRBJ1-5|13|-
TGTGCCAGCAGTTTAGGGCTCGGTCAGCCCCAGCATTTT
CASSLGLGQPQHF
>TRBV7-8|TRBJ1-2|17|TRBD1
TGTGCCAGCAGCGCCACCGGGACAGGGGGCTTTAACTATGGCTACACCTTC
CASSATGTGGFNYGYTF
>TRBV7-9|TRBJ2-7|14|-
TGTGCCAGCAGCTTAGGAGGAAGGGGGTACGAGCAGTACTTC
CASSLGGRGYEQYF
>TRBV28|TRBJ1-3|14|-
TGTGCCAGCAGTTCGACAGGCTCTGGAAACACCATATATTTT
CASSSTGSGNTIYF
>TRBV7-9|TRBJ2-7|15|-
TGTGCCAGCAGCTTTGTGGGAGGCCGCTCCTACGAGCAGTACTTC
CASSFVGGRSYEQYF
>TRBV9|TRBJ1-1|14|-
TGTGCCAGCAGCGTAGGTCAGGGCGTGACTGAAGCTTTCTTT
CASSVGQGVTEAFF
>TRBV10-2|TRBJ2-5|11|-
TGCGCCGCTGGGCCCGGAGAGACCCAGTACTTC
CAAGPGETQYF
>TRBV30|TRBJ1-1|12|-
TGTGCCTGGATGGGGATGAACACTGAAGCTTTCTTT
CAWMGMNTEAFF
>TRBV13|TRBJ2-7|16|TRBD2
TGTGCCAGCAGCCCCACGGGTGCTAGCGGGAGATACGAGCAGTACTTC
CASSPTGASGRYEQYF
>TRBV7-9|TRBJ2-3|17|TRBD2
TGTGCCAGCAGCCCCCCCTTAGCGGGCCGGATCACAGATACGCAGTATTTT
CASSPPLAGRITDTQYF
>TRBV9|TRBJ1-4|15|-
TGTGCCAGCAGCAGAGGGGCGCTCGCGAATGAAAAACTGTTTTTT
CASSRGALANEKLFF
>TRBV10-3|TRBJ2-3|14|-
TGTGCCGGGGCTGGGGCTAGCGGCACAGATACGCAGTATTTT
CAGAGASGTDTQYF
>TRBV4-1|TRBJ2-3|12|-
TGCGCCAGCAGCCACACAGGGGATACGCAGTATTTT
CASSHTGDTQYF
>TRBV13|TRBJ2-5|15|-
TGTGCCAGCAGCTTAGGGGAGTCGAGAGGGGAGACCCAGTACTTC
CASSLGESRGETQYF
>TRBV4-1|TRBJ1-2|12|-
TGCGCCAGCAGCGAAGGAAGGGGCGGCTACACCTTC
CASSEGRGGYTF